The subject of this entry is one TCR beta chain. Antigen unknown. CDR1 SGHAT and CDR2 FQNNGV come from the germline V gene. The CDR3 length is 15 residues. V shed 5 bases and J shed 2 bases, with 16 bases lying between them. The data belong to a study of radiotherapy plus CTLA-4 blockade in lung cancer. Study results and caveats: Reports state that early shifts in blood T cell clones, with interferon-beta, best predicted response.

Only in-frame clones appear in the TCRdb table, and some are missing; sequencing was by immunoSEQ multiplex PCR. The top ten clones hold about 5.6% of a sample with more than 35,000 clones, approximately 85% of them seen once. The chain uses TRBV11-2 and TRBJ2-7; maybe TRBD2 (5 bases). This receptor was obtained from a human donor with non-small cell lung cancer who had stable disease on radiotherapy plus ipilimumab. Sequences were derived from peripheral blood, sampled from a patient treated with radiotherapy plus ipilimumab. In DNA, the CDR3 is TGTGCCAGCAGCCTAATATCGGGATTCGCCTACGAGCAGTACTTC. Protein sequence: CASSLISGFAYEQYF.